This T cell receptor beta chain was sequenced during a study of shared T cell receptors in the human thymus. The CDR3 contains 17 residues. V lost 0 bases to trimming and J lost 0 bases; unmatched junction nucleotides: 5. The germline CDR1 and CDR2 sequences are KGHSH and LQKENI. Only in-frame clones appear in the TCRdb table, and some are missing; sequencing was by immunoSEQ multiplex PCR. The data contain hundreds of thousands of clones, approximately 87% of them singletons. These data were likewise used in another study, on human thymus T cells. Turning to that study: Having surgery to correct congenital heart defects, healthy Finnish infants acted as the donors. Thymic samples were excised during corrective heart operations. Apparent skewing of V and J gene usage characterized both thymic and blood repertoires. Related research reported highly overlapping thymic repertoires among unrelated individuals.

The chain combines TRBV18 with TRBJ2-3; 8 nucleotides match TRBD2. This clonotype was sampled from a boy younger than two with a congenital heart defect. Sequencing input: thymocytes. CDR3 residues: CASSPPKRGISTDTQYF. The CDR3 DNA reads as TGTGCCAGCTCACCACCGAAGCGGGGGATTAGCACAGATACGCAGTATTTT.